This T cell receptor (beta chain) was sequenced in a study of CD8 T cells in Susac syndrome. When the RNA was reverse transcribed, random hexamers were used with an input of roughly 0.45 to 1 ug. Across 54 Vbeta and 13 Jbeta, immunoSEQ multiplex PCR amplified TCR beta CDR3. A single record per CDR3 protein comes from TCRdb applying MiXCR to the immunoSEQ multiplex PCR reads. This sample has around 200,000 distinct CDR3 sequences, with about 90% found just once. The ends were cut back, 7 bases at V and 8 bases at J, with 14 bases in the middle. CDR3 size: 12 residues. Peripheral blood CD8+ and CD4+ T cells were profiled by TCR beta sequencing. It was treatment-naive patients with stable or active relapsing-remitting disease who made up the multiple sclerosis controls. TEMRA cells were FACS-enriched, and CD8+ and CD4+ T cells were isolated negatively.

The rearrangement joins TRBV12-3 or TRBV12-4 to TRBJ1-2; D is undetermined. Sample: CD8+ T cells from PBMCs. This TCR was recovered from a human donor with multiple sclerosis. In DNA form, the CDR3 reads TGTGCCAGCACTATAGGGAATTGGGGCTACACCTTC. Translating gives CASTIGNWGYTF.